The present T cell receptor (beta chain) was sequenced within a study of shared clonotypes between healthy human individuals (dated by TCRdb to 2019 to 2021). Notes on the research overall: The cohort included a few men and a couple of women between 18 and 49 years of age. For each donor, CD4 naive and CD4 memory were each run on three plates, CD8 naive on two plates, and CD8 memory on one plate. Blood TCR repertoires of about 5 healthy adults were deeply sequenced to estimate repertoire size and the extent of clonotype sharing between individuals. Different laboratories and diverse techniques were used to prepare libraries and sequence TCR repertoires, to increase sequencing depth and limit assay-specific biases. Leukapheresis yielded between about 0.9 and 9 billion PBMCs per donor.

Study-level results and caveats: Compared with non-shared clonotypes, the clonotypes found in all four sorted-subset donors had higher generation probabilities. Larger estimated clonotype richness was generally found for naive subsets than for memory subsets. Sampling was limited to blood, and TCR repertoires in tissue likely differ from TCR repertoires in blood. Across a few donors, approximately 4.6% of naive CD4, roughly 3.3% of naive CD8, 2.3% of memory CD4, and approximately 0.4% of memory CD8 clonotypes were shared. Even with the large sequencing depth, rarefaction of the sorted-subset datasets indicated that sequencing was incomplete. Pairwise subsampling indicated that sequencing depth was expected to affect the degree of clonotype sharing among donors. The genetic and exposure-history diversity represented was limited by the small number of donors.

The donors were healthy, HIV-negative adults with no recently reported acute infections or vaccinations. Every donor was a Caucasian adult living in Nashville, Tennessee, USA. CD4+ T cells were enriched by magnetic negative selection; naive cells were then positively selected on CD45RA, and the negative fraction formed the memory subset. After blood collection by leukapheresis, PBMCs were isolated using Ficoll-Histopaque density gradient centrifugation and then cryopreserved in the vapor phase of liquid nitrogen. Purity and quantity of every magnetically sorted T cell population were checked by analytical flow cytometry. Each sorted fraction had its genomic DNA isolated and then quantified by UV absorbance on a Nanodrop 2000c. Using the deep immunoSEQ assay, multiplex PCR amplified TCR CDR3 regions from genomic DNA. For each cell subset, the extracted genomic DNA was distributed evenly across all wells of several immunoSEQ 96-well plates, and each plate served as one replicate. Each replicate PCR for sorted subsets received about 0.2 ug genomic DNA, equal to 28,000 or so T cell genomes. Purified libraries were measured with a Qubit 3.0 fluorometer, size-checked on a Bioanalyzer 2100, and measured again with the KAPA Library Quantification kit. Each immunoSEQ 96-well plate was sequenced on its own single-read 150-cycle Illumina NextSeq 550 flow cell. In the source study's methods: Because the immunoSEQ output held only junctional sequences and lacked quality scores, the filtering could not match the filtering applied to full-length reads. Sequences were annotated with PyIR, a Python wrapper for IgBLAST v1.9, and V/J genes and CDR3 were assigned using IMGT germline references. Any read was removed if the V/J assignment was weak (E-value above 1e-6), the CDR3 was missing, or the read contained stop codons, out-of-frame junctions, or ambiguous translated residues. V3J clonotypes were defined as sequences sharing the same inferred V gene, J gene, and CDR3 amino acid sequence. To compute the percentage overlap between repertoires, the number of shared unique clonotypes was divided by the size of the smaller repertoire. Repertoire richness was assessed with RTK rarefaction, the Chao1 estimator, and Recon v2.1 estimates of unobserved clonotypes. Generation probabilities were computed with OLGA for all TCRbeta clonotypes obtained by the gDNA method from several donors. In its TCRdb copy, this immuneACCESS table keeps in-frame sequences only and misses some clones. Where compared with another copy, unresolved V genes explain less than half of these, and the others have no known cause. That table supplies the V and J calls and clone size; D and trimming were determined from the DNA. This sample lists 850,000 to 1,200,000 clones; around 76% were detected once. The ten biggest clones cover roughly 1.4% of the sample.

V is cut by 1 base and J by 5 bases, and the space between the germline ends is 14 bases. There are 15 amino acids in the CDR3, from cysteine to phenylalanine inclusive. Only the CDR3 portion is preserved as DNA: 45 bases, with reading frame beginning at the first base. CDR1 and CDR2 are read off the germline V gene as MNHNS and SASEGT. As concerns this clone: Its antigen is unknown. The input lacks base qualities; no much larger clone sits a single base away.

The chain uses TRBV6-1 and TRBJ1-2, with the identity of the D gene unclear. The TCR originated in a man younger than 35 in good health. Sequenced sample: memory CD4+ T cells sorted from blood. The cell subset or site label here, explained by the study, means: CD45RA-negative fraction. The CDR3 region has the sequence CASSEGQVTLYGYTF. The DNA is as follows: TGTGCCAGCAGTGAAGGCCAGGTGACTTTATATGGCTACACCTTC.